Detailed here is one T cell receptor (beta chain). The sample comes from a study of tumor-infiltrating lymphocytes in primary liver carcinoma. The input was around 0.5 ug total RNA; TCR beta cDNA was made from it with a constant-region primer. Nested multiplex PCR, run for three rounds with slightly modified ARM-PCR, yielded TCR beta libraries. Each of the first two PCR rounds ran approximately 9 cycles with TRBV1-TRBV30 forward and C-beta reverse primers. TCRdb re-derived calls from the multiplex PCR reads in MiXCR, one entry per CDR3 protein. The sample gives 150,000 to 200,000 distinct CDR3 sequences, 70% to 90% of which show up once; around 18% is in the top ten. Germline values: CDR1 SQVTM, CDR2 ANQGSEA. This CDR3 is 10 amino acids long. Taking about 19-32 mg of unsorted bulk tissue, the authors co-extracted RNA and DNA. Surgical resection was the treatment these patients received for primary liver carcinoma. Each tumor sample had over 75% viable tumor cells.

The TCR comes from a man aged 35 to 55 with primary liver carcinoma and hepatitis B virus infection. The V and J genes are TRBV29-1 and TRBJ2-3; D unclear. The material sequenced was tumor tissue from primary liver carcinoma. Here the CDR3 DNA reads TGCGGCTTTGGCACAGATACGCAGTATTTT. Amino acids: CGFGTDTQYF.